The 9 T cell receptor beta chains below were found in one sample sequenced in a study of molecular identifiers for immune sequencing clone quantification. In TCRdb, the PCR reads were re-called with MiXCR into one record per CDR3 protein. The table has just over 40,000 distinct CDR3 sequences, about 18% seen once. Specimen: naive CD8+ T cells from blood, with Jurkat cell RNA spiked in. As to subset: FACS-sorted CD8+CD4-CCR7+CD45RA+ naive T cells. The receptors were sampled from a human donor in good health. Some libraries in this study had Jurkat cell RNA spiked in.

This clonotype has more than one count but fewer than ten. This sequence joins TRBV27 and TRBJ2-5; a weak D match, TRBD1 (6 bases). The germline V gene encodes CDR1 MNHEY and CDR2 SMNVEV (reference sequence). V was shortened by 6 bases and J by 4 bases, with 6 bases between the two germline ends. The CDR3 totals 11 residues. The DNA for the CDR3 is TGTGCCAGCAGCAGGGGAGAGACCCAGTACTTC. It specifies CASSRGETQYF.

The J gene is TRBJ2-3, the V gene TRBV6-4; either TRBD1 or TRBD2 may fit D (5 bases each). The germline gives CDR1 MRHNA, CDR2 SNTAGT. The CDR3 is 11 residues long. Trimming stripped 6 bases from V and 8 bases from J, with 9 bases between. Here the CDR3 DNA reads TGTGCCAGCAGCTCCGGGACTACGCAGTATTTT. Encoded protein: CASSSGTTQYF.

CDR3 DNA: TGTGCCAGCAGTTCCATGGGAGTACCCTACGAGCAGTACTTC. It specifies CASSSMGVPYEQYF. This rearrangement joins TRBV28 to TRBJ2-7, with D possibly TRBD2 on 5 matching bases. This CDR3 has 14 residues. Per germline, CDR1 MDHEN and CDR2 SYDVKM. Trimming removed 4 bases from V and 2 bases from J, with 12 bases in between.

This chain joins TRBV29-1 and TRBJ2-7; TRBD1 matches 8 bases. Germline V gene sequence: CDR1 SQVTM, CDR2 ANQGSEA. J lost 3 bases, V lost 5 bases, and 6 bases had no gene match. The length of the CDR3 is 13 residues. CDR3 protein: CSVPGQVGYEQYF. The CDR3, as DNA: TGCAGCGTTCCGGGACAGGTGGGCTACGAGCAGTACTTC.

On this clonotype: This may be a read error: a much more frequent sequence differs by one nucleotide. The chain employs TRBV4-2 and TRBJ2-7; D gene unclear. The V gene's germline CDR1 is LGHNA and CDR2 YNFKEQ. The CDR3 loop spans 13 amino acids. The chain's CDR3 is CGSSQALAYEQYF. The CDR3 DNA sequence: TGTGGCAGCAGCCAAGCGCTAGCCTACGAGCAGTACTTC.

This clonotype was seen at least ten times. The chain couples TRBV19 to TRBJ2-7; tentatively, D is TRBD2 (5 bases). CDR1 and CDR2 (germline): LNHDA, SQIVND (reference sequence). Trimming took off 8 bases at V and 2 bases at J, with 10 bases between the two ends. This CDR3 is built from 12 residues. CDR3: CASEGSPYEQYF. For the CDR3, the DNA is TGTGCCAGTGAGGGCAGCCCCTACGAGCAGTACTTC.

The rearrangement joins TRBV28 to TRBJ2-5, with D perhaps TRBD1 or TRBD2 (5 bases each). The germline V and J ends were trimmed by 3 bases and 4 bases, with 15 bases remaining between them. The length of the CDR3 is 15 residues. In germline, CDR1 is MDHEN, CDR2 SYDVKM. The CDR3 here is CASSLFEGSRETQYF. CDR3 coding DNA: TGTGCCAGCAGTTTGTTTGAGGGGTCCCGAGAGACCCAGTACTTC.

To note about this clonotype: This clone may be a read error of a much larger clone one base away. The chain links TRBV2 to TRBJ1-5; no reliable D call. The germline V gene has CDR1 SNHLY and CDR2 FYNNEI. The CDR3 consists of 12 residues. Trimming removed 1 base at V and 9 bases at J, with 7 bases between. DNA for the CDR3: TGTGCCAGCAGTGAAGGGGGTCGGCCCCAGCATTTT. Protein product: CASSEGGRPQHF.

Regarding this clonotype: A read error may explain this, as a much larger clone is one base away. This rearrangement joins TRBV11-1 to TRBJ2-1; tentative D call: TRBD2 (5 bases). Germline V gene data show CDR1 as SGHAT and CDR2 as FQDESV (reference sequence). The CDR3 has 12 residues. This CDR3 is CANSKRVNEQFF. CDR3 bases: TGTGCCAACAGCAAGAGGGTGAATGAGCAGTTCTTC.